The clone carrying this T cell receptor beta chain was recorded a few times. Its antigen is as yet unknown. These data come from a study of blood T cells in healthy people across ages. Study-wide results and limits: As age increased, TCR beta diversity per million T cells fell in a roughly linear fashion.

Sample-barcoded 5' priming and a J-beta primer mix drove a second PCR of about 6 to 12 cycles. TCRdb recomputed calls from the 5' RACE reads with MiXCR, one row per CDR3 protein. The sample has approximately 830,000 distinct CDR3 sequences, approximately 67% seen once. This CDR3 comprises 15 residues. Trimming removed 2 bases from V and 8 bases from J; junction bases left unmatched: 11. Germline-derived CDR1 and CDR2 are SGHVS and FNYEAQ. The TCR sequence derives from a man aged 25-45 years in good health. The V and J genes are TRBV7-6 and TRBJ1-2, with 7 positions matching TRBD1. Sequenced: blood. The CDR3 DNA reads as TGTGCCAGCAGCTTACTATCGCAGGGGGTAGGCGGCTACACCTTC. Encoded protein: CASSLLSQGVGGYTF.